One sample yielded the 27 T cell receptor beta chains listed below, sequenced in a study of T cells in tuberculosis. Cells were sorted from thawed PBMC rested overnight and stained with GMM-loaded CD1B tetramer, viability dye and anti-CD3. CD1B tetramers were loaded with Rhodococcus equi-derived C32 glucose monomycolate. Some clones are missing from TCRdb's copy, which holds only in-frame ones; the method was immunoSEQ multiplex PCR. Of around 50,000 clones detected, 88% appear once; the ten largest clones hold roughly 22%. The sample comprised CD1b-GMM tetramer-negative cells sorted from PBMCs. These receptors were obtained from an adult woman with latent tuberculosis.

This chain links TRBV28 with TRBJ2-1; no reliable D call. Trimming shortened V by 4 bases and J by 9 bases, and 10 bases separated the two germline ends. This CDR3 region has 12 residues. CDR1 and CDR2 (germline): MDHEN, SYDVKM. The CDR3: CASSSYFGEQFF. CDR3 coding DNA: TGTGCCAGCAGTTCGTACTTCGGTGAGCAGTTCTTC.

In this sample, this clone turned up once. The rearrangement uses TRBV30 and TRBJ1-5; D possibly corresponds to TRBD1 (6 bases). The length of the CDR3 is 13 residues. Trimming cost V 2 bases and J 6 bases, with 11 bases left between them. Germline V gene data show CDR1 as GTSNPN and CDR2 as SVGIG (reference sequence). The CDR3 DNA is TGTGCCTGGAGTACCCGGGACACTCAGCCCCAGCATTTT. Translated: CAWSTRDTQPQHF.

The rearrangement joins TRBV6-4 to TRBJ2-3; D is ambiguous. Germline CDR1 MRHNA, CDR2 SNTAGT. Deletions cut 4 bases from V and 6 bases from J, with 17 bases between. The CDR3 has 15 amino acids. Here the CDR3 reads CASSVSNADVDTQYF. CDR3 nucleotides: TGTGCCAGCAGTGTTTCTAATGCGGATGTGGATACGCAGTATTTT.

The chain employs TRBV6-6 and TRBJ1-2; D is unresolved. The V end was cut by 6 bases, the J end by 3 bases, with 11 bases between. The CDR3 covers 13 residues. From germline, CDR1 is MNHNY and CDR2 SVGAGI (reference sequence). The CDR3 sequence is CASSATGDYGYTF. The CDR3 DNA sequence: TGTGCCAGCAGCGCCACCGGAGACTATGGCTACACCTTC.

The chain has TRBV2 and TRBJ1-2; 9 bases fit TRBD1. Germline CDR1 reads SNHLY; CDR2 reads FYNNEI. The CDR3 extends over 14 amino acids. J was trimmed by 4 bases and V by 10 bases; bases with no gene match: 10. CDR3 in amino acids: CAKGQGLAGYGYTF. In nucleotides, the CDR3 is TGTGCCAAGGGACAGGGTCTGGCGGGCTATGGCTACACCTTC.

The rearrangement uses TRBV6-5 and TRBJ2-1, with 9 bases identical to TRBD2. The V gene's germline CDR1 is MNHEY and CDR2 SVGAGI. With 6 bases clipped from V and 6 bases from J, the junction kept 6 bases outside the gene matches. CDR3 length equals 14 residues. CDR3 residues: CASSRLAVFNEQFF. Here the CDR3 DNA reads TGTGCCAGCAGCCGACTAGCGGTGTTCAATGAGCAGTTCTTC.

The J gene is TRBJ2-7, the V gene TRBV28, with 7 nucleotides matching TRBD1. The CDR3 sequence is 13 residues long. The ends lost 8 bases at V and 5 bases at J; junction bases unmatched: 9. CDR1 is MDHEN and CDR2 is SYDVKM in the germline V gene. The chain's CDR3 is CASYEGTADEQYF. Written as DNA, the CDR3 is TGTGCCAGCTATGAGGGGACAGCAGACGAGCAGTACTTC.

The genes are TRBV21-1 and TRBJ1-1; TRBD1, the table's D call, was not compared with the DNA. TRBV21-1 represents a pseudogene. CDR3 size: 16 residues. The CDR3 loop is CASSTPSEGGNTEAFF. CDR3 coding DNA: TGTGCCAGCAGCACCCCGTCGGAAGGGGGCAACACTGAAGCTTTCTTT.

This chain joins TRBV6-5 and TRBJ1-5; 10 nucleotides match TRBD1. Germline V lookup: CDR1 MNHEY, CDR2 SVGAGI. Losses at the gene ends were 6 bases for V and 2 bases for J; bases not matched to a gene: 4. The CDR3 length is 15 residues. CDR3 residues: CASSTGQGGNQPQHF. The CDR3 nucleotides read TGTGCCAGCAGCACCGGACAGGGGGGCAATCAGCCCCAGCATTTT.

The chain employs TRBV11-3 and TRBJ2-1; D unresolved. The CDR3 consists of 17 residues. Per germline, CDR1 SGHNT and CDR2 YENEEA. V was clipped by 4 bases and J by 8 bases, with 24 bases between them. In nucleotides, the CDR3 is TGTGCCAGCAGCTCCAGTTACCCCCGTGGCCCGCTGGATGAGCAGTTCTTC. Residues: CASSSSYPRGPLDEQFF.

The chain has TRBV20-1 and TRBJ1-1; no definite D call. V lost 5 bases, J lost 4 bases, and 5 bases lay in between. CDR3 size: 10 residues. Germline CDR1 is DFQATT and CDR2 is SNEGSKA (reference sequence). The CDR3 is CSALGTEAFF. The CDR3 DNA reads as TGCAGTGCTCTCGGCACTGAAGCTTTCTTT.

The rearrangement links TRBV6-5 to TRBJ2-2; weak D call: TRBD1 (6 bases). The CDR3 spans 13 residues. The germline CDR1 and CDR2 sequences are MNHEY and SVGAGI. V lost 8 bases, J lost 2 bases, and 9 bases lay in between. CDR3: CASLGQNTGELFF. CDR3 in DNA: TGTGCCAGCCTGGGACAAAACACCGGGGAGCTGTTTTTT.

The chain recombines TRBV7-2 with TRBJ2-5, with 8 positions matching TRBD1. CDR1 is SGHTA and CDR2 is FQGNSA in the germline V gene. The CDR3 loop spans 15 amino acids. Trimming at V came to 4 bases and at J to 5 bases, leaving 9 bases not matched to a gene. The CDR3 region has the DNA TGTGCCAGCAGCTACCAGGGGGCGCGAATGGAGACCCAGTACTTC. This codes for CASSYQGARMETQYF.

A note on this clone: The junction and the germline gene differ at one end; a read error may be behind it. The genes are TRBV7-7 and TRBJ2-5; 8 bases line up with TRBD1. Per the germline V gene, CDR1 is SSHAT and CDR2 is FNYEAQ (reference sequence). The CDR3 runs 13 residues. The chain's CDR3 is CASSPDRGGEQYF. As DNA, the CDR3 is TGTGCTAGCAGCCCCGACAGGGGAGGTGAGCAGTACTTC.

The CDR3 DNA reads TGTGCCAGCAGTTATCTGGACAGCAACTATGGCTACACCTTC. Residues: CASSYLDSNYGYTF. The chain joins TRBV6-6 to TRBJ1-2; D might be TRBD1 (6 bases). The CDR3 loop spans 14 amino acids. V lost 3 bases and J lost 2, with 10 bases in between. CDR1 is MNHNY, CDR2 SVGAGI, per germline (reference sequence).

This chain links TRBV4-2 with TRBJ2-6; D is ambiguous. This CDR3 has 16 residues. The ends were cut back, 0 bases at V and 2 bases at J, with 8 bases in the middle. Looked up from germline, CDR1 is LGHNA and CDR2 is YNFKEQ. CDR3 DNA sequence: TGTGCCAGCAGCCAAGAAAGACAAGCTGGGGCCAACGTCCTGACTTTC. This encodes CASSQERQAGANVLTF.

The chain has TRBV7-3 and TRBJ2-7; 7 nucleotides line up with TRBD1. V trimming: 3 bases; J trimming: 0 bases; junction bases outside the gene matches: 5. Germline V gives CDR1 SGHTA, CDR2 FQGTGA. The CDR3 sequence is 15 residues long. CDR3 nucleotide sequence: TGTGCCAGCAGCTTCGAGGGGGCCCCCTCCTACGAGCAGTACTTC. This encodes CASSFEGAPSYEQYF.

This clone was recorded only once. The J gene is TRBJ2-3, the V gene TRBV28, with TRBD1 matching 9 bases. The V gene's germline CDR1 is MDHEN and CDR2 SYDVKM. V lost 7 bases, J lost 6 bases, and 5 bases stayed unmatched. The CDR3 runs 13 residues. This CDR3 reads CASTQGARDTQYF. CDR3 in DNA: TGTGCCAGCACACAGGGGGCGCGGGATACGCAGTATTTT.

The chain joins TRBV19 to TRBJ2-2; TRBD2 might be the D (5 bases). The CDR3 runs to 14 residues. Trimming pared 9 bases from V and 1 base from J, leaving 12 bases between. Germline CDR1 and CDR2: LNHDA and SQIVND (reference sequence). CDR3 amino acids: CASYGRVNTGELFF. The CDR3 DNA is TGTGCCAGCTATGGGCGGGTGAACACCGGGGAGCTGTTTTTT.

The V call is TRBV4-1, the J call TRBJ2-7, with 7 bases identical to TRBD1. The CDR3 covers 15 residues. The trim removed 0 bases at V and 5 bases at J, leaving 7 bases unmatched. Germline CDR1 and CDR2: MGHRA and YSYEKL. DNA for the CDR3: TGCGCCAGCAGCCAAGAGGGCAGGGGGTACGACGAGCAGTACTTC. Amino acid sequence: CASSQEGRGYDEQYF.

The rearrangement links TRBV27 to TRBJ1-2, with 7 bases aligning to TRBD1. The V and J ends lost 6 bases and 8 bases, in that order; junction bases with no gene match: 12. The CDR3 consists of 14 residues. Germline V gene sequence: CDR1 MNHEY, CDR2 SMNVEV (reference sequence). The chain's CDR3 is CASRTKRTGQGYTF. As DNA, the CDR3 is TGTGCCAGCAGAACCAAACGGACAGGTCAAGGCTACACCTTC.

This chain uses TRBV2 with TRBJ2-5, with a tentative D call TRBD1 (5 bases). With 9 bases removed from V and 7 bases from J, the gap between germline ends came to 21 bases. The CDR3 covers 14 residues. From germline, CDR1 is SNHLY and CDR2 FYNNEI. The CDR3 DNA sequence: TGTGCCAGGAAAGATCTAGTACCTGGGGCGACCCAGTACTTC. It specifies CARKDLVPGATQYF.

J is TRBJ2-5 and V is TRBV27; tentative D call: TRBD1 (5 bases). Germline V gene sequence: CDR1 MNHEY, CDR2 SMNVEV (reference sequence). This CDR3 spans 15 amino acids. The V gene lost 4 bases and the J gene lost 0 bases, with 12 bases spanning the gap. CDR3 residues: CASSSDNLYQETQYF. The CDR3 region has the DNA TGTGCCAGCAGTTCGGACAACTTATACCAAGAGACCCAGTACTTC.

The chain has TRBV25-1 and TRBJ2-7; D may be TRBD1 (6 bases). The CDR3 contains 15 residues. Looked up from germline, CDR1 is MGHDK and CDR2 is SYGVNS. V shed 1 base and J shed 5 bases, with 15 bases lying between them. The chain's CDR3 is CASSEFQGTADEQYF. CDR3 nucleotide sequence: TGTGCCAGCAGTGAATTCCAGGGGACGGCCGACGAGCAGTACTTC.

CDR3 coding DNA: TGTGCCAGCAGCGTAATGGATTCGGGTCAGCCCCAGCATTTT. It specifies CASSVMDSGQPQHF. This chain connects TRBV9 to TRBJ1-5; D unclear. The V end was cut by 1 base, the J end by 6 bases, with 11 bases between. CDR3 length: 14 residues. Germline V gene data show CDR1 as SGDLS and CDR2 as YYNGEE.

This chain connects TRBV4-3 to TRBJ1-4, with 7 bases identical to TRBD1. This CDR3 is 14 amino acids long. Trimming took 4 bases from V and 5 from J; bases not matched to a gene: 4. CDR1 is LGHNA and CDR2 is YSLEER in the germline V gene. The chain's CDR3 is CASSLGTVNEKLFF. The CDR3 region has the DNA TGCGCCAGCAGCCTTGGGACAGTAAATGAAAAACTGTTTTTT.

The V and J genes are TRBV2 and TRBJ1-1; tentative D call: TRBD1 (5 bases). The CDR3 has 15 amino acids. Germline CDR1 reads SNHLY; CDR2 reads FYNNEI. Trimming removed 6 bases at V and 3 bases at J, with 17 bases between. CDR3 in DNA: TGTGCCAGCAGCGGTAAGGGGAGGAAGGACACTGAAGCTTTCTTT. It yields the protein CASSGKGRKDTEAFF.